This T cell receptor beta chain was recovered during a study of pediatric ulcerative colitis. Points from the study as a whole: Acute severe colitis showed lower rectal diversity from clonal expansions. Blood-rectal clonal overlap within each person was significantly higher in ulcerative colitis patients than controls. A couple of patients had blood samples with substantially reduced template counts.

Up to 500,000 reads were sequenced per sample. The data were produced by immunoSEQ multiplex PCR, yet TCRdb's version contains in-frame clones alone and is incomplete. The sample consists of 55,000 to 75,000 clones, about 90% of them appearing once. This clone appeared a few times. Its antigen is unidentified. V lost 4 bases and J lost 2; bases outside the gene matches: 7. Looked up from germline, CDR1 is MGHRA and CDR2 is YSYEKL. This CDR3 region has 16 residues. This clonotype was sampled from a boy younger than 18 with severe ulcerative colitis. The sample comprised blood. The V call is TRBV4-1, the J call TRBJ2-7, with TRBD2 matching over 11 bases. In nucleotides, the CDR3 is TGCGCCAGCAGCCCTCTAGCGGGAGGAGCCCCCTACGAGCAGTACTTC. Translating gives CASSPLAGGAPYEQYF.